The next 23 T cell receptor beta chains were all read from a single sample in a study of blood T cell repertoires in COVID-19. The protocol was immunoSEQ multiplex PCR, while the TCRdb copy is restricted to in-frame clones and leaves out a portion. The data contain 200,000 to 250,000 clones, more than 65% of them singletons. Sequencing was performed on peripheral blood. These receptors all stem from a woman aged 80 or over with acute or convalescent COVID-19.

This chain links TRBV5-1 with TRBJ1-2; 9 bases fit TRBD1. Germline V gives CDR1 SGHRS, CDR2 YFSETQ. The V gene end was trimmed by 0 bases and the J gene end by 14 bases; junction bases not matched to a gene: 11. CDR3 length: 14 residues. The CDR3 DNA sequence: TGCGCCAGCAGCTTGGCGGGGACAGGGTTGCTTGATACCTTC. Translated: CASSLAGTGLLDTF.

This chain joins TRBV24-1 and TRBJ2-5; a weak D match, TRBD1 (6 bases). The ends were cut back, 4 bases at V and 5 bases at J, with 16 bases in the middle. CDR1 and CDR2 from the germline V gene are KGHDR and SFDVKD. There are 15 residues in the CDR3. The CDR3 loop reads CATSERQAWGETQYF. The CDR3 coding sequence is TGTGCCACCAGTGAGAGACAGGCTTGGGGGGAGACCCAGTACTTC.

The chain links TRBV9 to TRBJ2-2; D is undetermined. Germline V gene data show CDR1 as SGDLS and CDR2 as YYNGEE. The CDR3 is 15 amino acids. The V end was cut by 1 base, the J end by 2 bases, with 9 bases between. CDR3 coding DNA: TGTGCCAGCAGCGTATATGGAGCTAACACCGGGGAGCTGTTTTTT. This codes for CASSVYGANTGELFF.

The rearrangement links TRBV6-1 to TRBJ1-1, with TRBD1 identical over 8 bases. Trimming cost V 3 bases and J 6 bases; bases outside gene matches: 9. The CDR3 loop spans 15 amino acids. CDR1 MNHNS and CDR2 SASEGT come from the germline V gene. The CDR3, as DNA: TGTGCCAGCAGTGAGGGGGCAGGGGGCGTCGCTGAAGCTTTCTTT. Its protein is CASSEGAGGVAEAFF.

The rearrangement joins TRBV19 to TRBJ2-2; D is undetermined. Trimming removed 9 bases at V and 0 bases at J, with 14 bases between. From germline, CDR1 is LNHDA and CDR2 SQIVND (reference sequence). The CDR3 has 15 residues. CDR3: CASGRRGANTGELFF. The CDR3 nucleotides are TGTGCCAGCGGCCGAAGAGGCGCGAACACCGGGGAGCTGTTTTTT.

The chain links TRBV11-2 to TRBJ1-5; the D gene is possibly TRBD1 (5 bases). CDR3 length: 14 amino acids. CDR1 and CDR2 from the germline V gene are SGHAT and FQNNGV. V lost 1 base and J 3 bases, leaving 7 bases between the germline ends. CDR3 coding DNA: TGTGCCAGCAGCTTAGTGGGACTCAATCAGCCCCAGCATTTT. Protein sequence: CASSLVGLNQPQHF.

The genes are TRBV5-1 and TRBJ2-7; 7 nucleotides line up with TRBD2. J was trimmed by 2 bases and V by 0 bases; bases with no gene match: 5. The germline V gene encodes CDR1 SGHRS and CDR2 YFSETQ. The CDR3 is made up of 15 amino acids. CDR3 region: CASSLGAGETYEQYF. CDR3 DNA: TGCGCCAGCAGCTTGGGCGCGGGGGAAACCTACGAGCAGTACTTC.

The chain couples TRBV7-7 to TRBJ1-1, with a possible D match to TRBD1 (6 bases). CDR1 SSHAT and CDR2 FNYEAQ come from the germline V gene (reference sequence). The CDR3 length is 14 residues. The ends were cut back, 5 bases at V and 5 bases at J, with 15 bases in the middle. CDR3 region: CASSPSTGNTEAFF. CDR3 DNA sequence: TGTGCCAGCAGCCCATCTACAGGGAATACTGAAGCTTTCTTT.

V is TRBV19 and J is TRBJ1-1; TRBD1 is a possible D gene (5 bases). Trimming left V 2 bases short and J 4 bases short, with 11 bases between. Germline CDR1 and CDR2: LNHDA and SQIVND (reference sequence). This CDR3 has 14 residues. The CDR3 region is CASSIRGWATEAFF. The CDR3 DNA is TGTGCCAGTAGTATAAGGGGTTGGGCCACTGAAGCTTTCTTT. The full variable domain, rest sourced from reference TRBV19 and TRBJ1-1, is DGGITQSPKYLFRKEGQNVTLSCEQNLNHDAMYWYRQDPGQGLRLIYYSQIVNDFQKGDIAEGYSVSREKKESFPLTVTSAQKNPTAFYLCASSIRGWATEAFFGQGTRLTVV.

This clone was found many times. The CDR3 sequence: CASSETGQGVGGYTF. In DNA, the CDR3 is TGTGCCAGCAGTGAAACAGGACAGGGTGTGGGTGGCTACACCTTC. The V gene is TRBV6-4, the J gene TRBJ1-2; 8 positions match TRBD1. The trim removed 3 bases at V and 7 bases at J, leaving 10 bases unmatched. Germline V lookup: CDR1 MRHNA, CDR2 SNTAGT. The CDR3 consists of 15 residues.

The CDR3 reads CASSLTSGSEQYF. The CDR3 DNA reads TGCGCCAGCAGCTTGACTAGCGGGAGCGAGCAGTACTTC. The chain links TRBV5-1 to TRBJ2-7; 11 bases match TRBD2. Germline-derived CDR1 and CDR2 are SGHRS and YFSETQ. V lost 1 base, J lost 6 bases, and 0 bases stayed unmatched. This CDR3 spans 13 amino acids.

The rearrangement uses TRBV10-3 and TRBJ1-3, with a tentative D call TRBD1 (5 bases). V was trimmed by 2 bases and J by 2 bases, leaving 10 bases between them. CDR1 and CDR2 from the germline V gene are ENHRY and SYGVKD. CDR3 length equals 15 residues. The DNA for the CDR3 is TGTGCCATCAGTGAGATGGGGCAGACTGGAAACACCATATATTTT. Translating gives CAISEMGQTGNTIYF.

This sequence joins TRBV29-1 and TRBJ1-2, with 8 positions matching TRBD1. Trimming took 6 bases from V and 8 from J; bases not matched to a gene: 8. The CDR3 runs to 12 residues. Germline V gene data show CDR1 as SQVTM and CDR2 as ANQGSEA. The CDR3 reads CSVGDRGGGYTF. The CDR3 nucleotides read TGCAGCGTGGGTGACAGGGGAGGCGGCTACACCTTC.

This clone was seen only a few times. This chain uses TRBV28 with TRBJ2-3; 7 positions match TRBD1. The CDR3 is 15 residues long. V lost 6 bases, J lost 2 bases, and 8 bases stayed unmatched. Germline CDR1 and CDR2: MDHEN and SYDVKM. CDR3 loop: CASRPDRASTDTQYF. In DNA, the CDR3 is TGTGCCAGCAGGCCAGACAGGGCCTCCACAGATACGCAGTATTTT.

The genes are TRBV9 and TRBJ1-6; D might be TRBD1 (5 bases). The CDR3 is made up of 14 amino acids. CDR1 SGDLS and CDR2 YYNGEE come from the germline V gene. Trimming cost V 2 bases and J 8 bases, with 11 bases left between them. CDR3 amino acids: CASSVQGWDSPLHF. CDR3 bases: TGTGCCAGCAGCGTTCAGGGCTGGGATTCACCCCTCCACTTT.

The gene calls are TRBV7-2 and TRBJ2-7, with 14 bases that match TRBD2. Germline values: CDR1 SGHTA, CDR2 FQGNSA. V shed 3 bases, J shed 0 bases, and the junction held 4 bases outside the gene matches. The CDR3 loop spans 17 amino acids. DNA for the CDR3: TGTGCCAGCAGCTTGACTAGCGGGGGGGGCCTCTCCTACGAGCAGTACTTC. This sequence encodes CASSLTSGGGLSYEQYF.

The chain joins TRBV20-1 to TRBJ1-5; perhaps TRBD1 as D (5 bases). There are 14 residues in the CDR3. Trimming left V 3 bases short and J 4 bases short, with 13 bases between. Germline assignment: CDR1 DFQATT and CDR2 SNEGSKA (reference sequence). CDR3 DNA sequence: TGCAGTGCTAGTCGGGGGGTTGGGAATCAGCCCCAGCATTTT. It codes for CSASRGVGNQPQHF.

CDR3 residues: CASSQGDRGGTEAFF. The CDR3 coding sequence is TGCGCCAGCAGCCAAGGGGACAGGGGGGGAACTGAAGCTTTCTTT. This chain uses TRBV4-3 with TRBJ1-1; 11 nucleotides match TRBD1. The CDR3 sequence is 15 residues long. With V trimmed by 1 base and J by 5 bases, 3 bases remained unmatched. Germline CDR1 and CDR2: LGHNA and YSLEER.

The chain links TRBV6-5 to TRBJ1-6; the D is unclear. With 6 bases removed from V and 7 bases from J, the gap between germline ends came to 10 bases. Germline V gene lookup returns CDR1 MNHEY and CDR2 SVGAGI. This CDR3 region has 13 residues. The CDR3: CASSRGANSPLHF. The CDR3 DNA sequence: TGTGCCAGCAGCCGCGGCGCCAATTCACCCCTCCACTTT.

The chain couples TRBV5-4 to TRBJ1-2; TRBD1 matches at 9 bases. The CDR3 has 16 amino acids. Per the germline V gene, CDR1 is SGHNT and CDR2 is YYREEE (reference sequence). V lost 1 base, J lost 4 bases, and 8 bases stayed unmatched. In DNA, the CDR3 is TGTGCCAGCAGCTTGATCGAGGGACAGGGTGGCTATGGCTACACCTTC. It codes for CASSLIEGQGGYGYTF. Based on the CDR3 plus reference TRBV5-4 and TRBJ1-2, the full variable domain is ETGVTQSPTHLIKTRGQQVTLRCSSQSGHNTVSWYQQALGQGPQFIFQYYREEENGRGNFPPRFSGLQFPNYSSELNVNALELDDSALYLCASSLIEGQGGYGYTFGSGTRLTVV.

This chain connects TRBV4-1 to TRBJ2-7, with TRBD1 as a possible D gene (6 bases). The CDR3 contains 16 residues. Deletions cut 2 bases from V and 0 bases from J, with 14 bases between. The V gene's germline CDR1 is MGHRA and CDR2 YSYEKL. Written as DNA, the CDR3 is TGCGCCAGCAGCCAACCTACGGACAGTTTCTCCTACGAGCAGTACTTC. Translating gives CASSQPTDSFSYEQYF.

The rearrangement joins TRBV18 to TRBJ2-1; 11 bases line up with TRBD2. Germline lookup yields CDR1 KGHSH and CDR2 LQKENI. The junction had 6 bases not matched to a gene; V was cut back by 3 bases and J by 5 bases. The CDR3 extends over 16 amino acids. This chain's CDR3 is CASSPLLAGANNEQFF. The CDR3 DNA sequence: TGTGCCAGCTCACCGTTACTAGCGGGGGCGAACAATGAGCAGTTCTTC.

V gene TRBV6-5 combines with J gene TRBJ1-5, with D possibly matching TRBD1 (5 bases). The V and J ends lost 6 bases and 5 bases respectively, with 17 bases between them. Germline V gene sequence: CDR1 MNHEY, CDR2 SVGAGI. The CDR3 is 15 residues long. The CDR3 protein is CASRPLAGRYQPQHF. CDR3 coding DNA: TGTGCCAGCAGGCCCCTGGCGGGGCGTTATCAGCCCCAGCATTTT.